This T cell receptor (beta chain) derives from a study of human CD8 memory T cell subsets. Overall study results and limits: Estimates computed with Chao1 suggested greater diversity in stem-like memory T cells than in precursor exhausted T cells.

The CDR3 has 15 amino acids. Germline loops: CDR1 SEHNR, CDR2 FQNEAQ (reference sequence). With respect to this clonotype: Its cognate antigen is unknown.

Generation of TCR beta libraries used UMI-labeled 5' RACE. One entry per CDR3 protein, without DNA, is what TCRdb gives after re-calling the 5' RACE reads. The sample spans roughly 6,800 distinct CDR3 sequences; the ten largest clones claim around 20%. The TCR originated in a human donor in good health. The specimen was CD8+ T cells from PBMCs. V gene TRBV7-9 combines with J gene TRBJ2-3; the TCRdb call, TRBD1, lacks DNA for checking. CDR3 in amino acids: CASSLSGGKGDTQYF.